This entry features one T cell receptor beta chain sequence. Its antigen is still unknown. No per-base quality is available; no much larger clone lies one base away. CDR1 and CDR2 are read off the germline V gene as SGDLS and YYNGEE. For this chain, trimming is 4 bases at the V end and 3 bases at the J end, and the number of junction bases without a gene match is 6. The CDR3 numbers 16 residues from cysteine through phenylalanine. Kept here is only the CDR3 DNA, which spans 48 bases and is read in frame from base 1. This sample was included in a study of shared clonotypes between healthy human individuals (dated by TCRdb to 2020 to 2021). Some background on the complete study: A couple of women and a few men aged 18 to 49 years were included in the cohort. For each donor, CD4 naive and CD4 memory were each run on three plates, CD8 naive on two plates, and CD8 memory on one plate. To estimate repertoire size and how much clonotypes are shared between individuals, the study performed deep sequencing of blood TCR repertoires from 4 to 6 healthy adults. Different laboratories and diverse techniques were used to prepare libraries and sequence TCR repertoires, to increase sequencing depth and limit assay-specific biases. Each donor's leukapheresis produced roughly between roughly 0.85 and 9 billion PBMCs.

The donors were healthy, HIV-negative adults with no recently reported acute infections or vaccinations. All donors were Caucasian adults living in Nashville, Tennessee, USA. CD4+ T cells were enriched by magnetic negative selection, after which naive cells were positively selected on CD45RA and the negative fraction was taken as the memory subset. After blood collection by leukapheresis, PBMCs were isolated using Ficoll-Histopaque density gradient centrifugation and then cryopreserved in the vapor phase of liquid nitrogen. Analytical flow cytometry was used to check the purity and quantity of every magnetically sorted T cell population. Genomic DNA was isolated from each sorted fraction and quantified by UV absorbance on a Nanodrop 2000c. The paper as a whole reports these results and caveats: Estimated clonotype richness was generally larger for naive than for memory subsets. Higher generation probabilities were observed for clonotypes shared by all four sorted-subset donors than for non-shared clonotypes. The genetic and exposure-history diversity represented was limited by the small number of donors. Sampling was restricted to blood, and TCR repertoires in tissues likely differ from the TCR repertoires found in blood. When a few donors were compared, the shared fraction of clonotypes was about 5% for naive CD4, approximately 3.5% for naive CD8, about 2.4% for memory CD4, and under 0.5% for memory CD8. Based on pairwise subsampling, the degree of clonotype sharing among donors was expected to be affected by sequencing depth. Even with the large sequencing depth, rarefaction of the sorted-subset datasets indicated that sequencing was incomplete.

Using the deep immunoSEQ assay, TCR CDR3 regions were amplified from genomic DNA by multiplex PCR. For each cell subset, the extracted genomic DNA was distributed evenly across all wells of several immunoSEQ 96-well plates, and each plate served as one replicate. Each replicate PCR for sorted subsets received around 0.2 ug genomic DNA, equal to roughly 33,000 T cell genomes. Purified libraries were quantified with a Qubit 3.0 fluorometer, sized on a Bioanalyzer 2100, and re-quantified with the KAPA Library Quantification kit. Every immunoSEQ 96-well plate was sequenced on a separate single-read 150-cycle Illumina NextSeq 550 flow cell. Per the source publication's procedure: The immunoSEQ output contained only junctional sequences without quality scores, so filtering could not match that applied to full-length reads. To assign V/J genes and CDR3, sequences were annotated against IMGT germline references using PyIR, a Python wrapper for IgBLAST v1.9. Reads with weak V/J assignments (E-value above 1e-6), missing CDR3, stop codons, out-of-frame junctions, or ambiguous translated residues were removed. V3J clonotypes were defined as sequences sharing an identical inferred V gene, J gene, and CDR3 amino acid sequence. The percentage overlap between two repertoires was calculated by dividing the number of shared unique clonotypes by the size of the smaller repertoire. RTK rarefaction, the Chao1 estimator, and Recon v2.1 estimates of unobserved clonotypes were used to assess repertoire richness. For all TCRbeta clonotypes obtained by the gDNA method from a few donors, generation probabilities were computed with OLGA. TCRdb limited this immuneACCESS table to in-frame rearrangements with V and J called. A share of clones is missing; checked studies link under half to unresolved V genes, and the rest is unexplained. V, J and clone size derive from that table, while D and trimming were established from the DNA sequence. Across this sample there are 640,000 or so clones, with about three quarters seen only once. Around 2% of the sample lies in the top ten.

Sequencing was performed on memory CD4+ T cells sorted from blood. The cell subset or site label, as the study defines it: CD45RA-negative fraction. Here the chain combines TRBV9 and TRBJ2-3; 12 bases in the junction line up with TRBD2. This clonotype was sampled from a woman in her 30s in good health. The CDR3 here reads CASSNPSGRATDTQYF. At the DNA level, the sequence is TGTGCCAGCAGCAACCCTAGCGGGAGGGCTACAGATACGCAGTATTTT.